The following is a T cell receptor beta chain sequence with its context. Its antigen is unknown. No quality values exist for individual bases; no much larger clone is one base distant. The immunoSEQ Assay was the method used to sequence TCRbeta CDR3 regions. After extraction, genomic DNA underwent amplification by bias-controlled multiplex PCR, followed by high-throughput sequencing. In the original analysis: To quantify the absolute abundance of every unique TCRbeta CDR3 region, sequences were collapsed and filtered. T cell fraction was estimated by normalizing TCRbeta template counts to usable DNA, which was measured by amplifying reference genes present in all nucleated cells. Repertoire TCRs were annotated as SARS-CoV-2-specific when V gene, CDR3 amino acid sequence and J gene were exactly matched to a known reactive TCR set. The reference SARS-CoV-2 TCR set was derived from MIRA and filtered for enrichment in COVID-19-positive ImmuneCODE repertoires, a step that removed public or cross-reactive TCRs. Drawing on the MIRA antigens, annotated TCRs were analysed further at the level of specific ORF or position within ORF. Breadth was defined as annotated unique rearrangements over total unique productive rearrangements; depth was the summed frequency of those rearrangements. Group comparisons of TCR breadth used two-sided Wilcoxon rank-sum tests. TCRdb took over this immuneACCESS table, retaining in-frame rearrangements with V and J assigned. Such tables are incomplete; in checked studies, under half of the missing clones stem from an unresolved V gene, and the remainder is unexplained. V and J calls and clone size follow that table, whereas D and trimming were derived from the DNA. In this sample the table shows approximately 340,000 clones, about 85% of which occur a single time. Of the sample, around 3% is held by the ten largest clones.

The treatment or condition label on this specimen signifies: roughly 19 received Ad26.COV2.S at low or high dose, single or two shots; about five received placebo; per-sample allocation not given. For vaccine and placebo recipients, the sequenced repertoires came from samples collected on day 63 after the first injection. Between 29 July and 7 August 2020, Cohort 1b enrolled about two dozen adults aged 18-55 years at one site in Boston, USA. Ad26.COV2.S consisted of a replication-incompetent adenovirus type 26 vector by which a prefusion-stabilized SARS-CoV-2 spike protein from the original Wuhan strain was expressed. The sample comes from a study of Ad26.COV2.S vaccination and SARS-CoV-2 variants (dated by TCRdb to 2020 to 2022). For context, the study as a whole: Donors in the vaccine arm were drawn from COV1001, a phase I-IIa trial of Ad26.COV2.S in healthy adults that was multicentre, randomized, double-blind and placebo-controlled. A total of some 30 samples were included in the TCR-sequenced set, comprising about 20 Ad26.COV2.S vaccine recipients, 5 placebo recipients and 8 SARS-CoV-2 convalescent individuals. Investigators remained blinded to trial group allocation during experiments and outcome assessment. Ad26.COV2.S was administered intramuscularly at 5 x 10^10 or 1 x 10^11 viral particles, either as a single shot or as two shots given 56 days apart. Trial participants were randomized into five groups of five: low-dose or high-dose Ad26.COV2.S given once or twice, or placebo on both occasions. Sequencing of the TCRbeta repertoire served to evaluate the specificity and breadth of SARS-CoV-2-reactive T cell receptors following Ad26.COV2.S vaccination. General findings and caveats noted by the study authors: Vaccine and placebo recipients had similar non-spike TCR breadth, a finding consistent with the vaccine containing only spike. The study was not powered to compare responses between vaccine doses or regimens. The authors noted that total T cell responses may have been underestimated by the TCR breadth and depth analyses. After vaccination, spike-specific CD8+ and CD4+ T cell responses were reported to show substantial breadth. Spike-specific TCR breadth was higher in Ad26.COV2.S recipients than in placebo recipients (P = 0.0014).

The germline V gene yields SNHLY for CDR1 and FYNNEI for CDR2. The V end loses 7 bases and the J end loses 9 bases, and a stretch of 25 bases separates them. The CDR3 spans 15 residues, from the cysteine through the phenylalanine. Left in the record is the CDR3 DNA by itself, 45 bases read in frame from the first base. The rearrangement combines TRBV2 with TRBJ2-7; the D segment could be TRBD1, given 6 matching bases. The TCR originated in a person aged 18 to 59 who received the Ad26.COV2.S COVID-19 vaccine or a placebo. The material was peripheral blood, obtained in a trial of Ad26.COV2.S vaccine versus placebo. In nucleotides, the sequence is TGTGCCAGCACACCTTGGGCGGCTACACAGACAGGGCAGTACTTC. Its protein is CASTPWAATQTGQYF.